The text below deals with one T cell receptor (beta chain). Per the study methods: For nucleated cells, counts were estimated from reference gene primer amplification. Sequenced by immunoSEQ multiplex PCR; TCRdb stores in-frame clones only, minus some. V and J calls and clone size come straight from that table; D and trimming were deduced from the DNA. The data show about 170,000 clones, 85% to 90% seen once. CDR1 and CDR2 from the germline V gene are DFQATT and SNEGSKA (reference sequence). The CDR3 consists of 11 residues. Trimming took 5 bases from V and 9 from J, leaving 13 bases between them. These data come from a study of blood T cell repertoires in COVID-19. Across the whole study: PBMCs, B-cell-depleted T cells, or T cells were the source of the cDNA or gDNA that made up the material.

Seattle patients were enrolled while actively infected and followed longitudinally. The sequenced sample consisted of peripheral blood. The TCR sequence derives from a man aged 55 to 70 with COVID-19, enrolled during active disease. The chain carries TRBV20-1 and TRBJ1-1; TRBD1 is a possible D gene (5 bases). In nucleotides, the CDR3 is TGCAGTGCTCATTTGGGACTGCAAGCTTTCTTT. This sequence encodes CSAHLGLQAFF.